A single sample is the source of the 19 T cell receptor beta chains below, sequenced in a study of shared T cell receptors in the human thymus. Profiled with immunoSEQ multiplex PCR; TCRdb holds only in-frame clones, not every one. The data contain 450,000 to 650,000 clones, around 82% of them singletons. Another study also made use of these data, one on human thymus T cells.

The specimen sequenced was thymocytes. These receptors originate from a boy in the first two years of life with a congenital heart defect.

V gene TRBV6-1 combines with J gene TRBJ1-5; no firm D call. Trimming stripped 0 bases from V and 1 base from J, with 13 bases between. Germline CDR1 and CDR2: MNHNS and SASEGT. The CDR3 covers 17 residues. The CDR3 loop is CASSEAFRGGSNQPQHF. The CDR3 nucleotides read TGTGCCAGCAGTGAAGCTTTCCGCGGCGGAAGCAATCAGCCCCAGCATTTT.

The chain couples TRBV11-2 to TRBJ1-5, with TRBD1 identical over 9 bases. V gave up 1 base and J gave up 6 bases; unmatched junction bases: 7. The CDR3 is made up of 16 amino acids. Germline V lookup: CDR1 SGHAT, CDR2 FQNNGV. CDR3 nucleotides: TGTGCCAGCAGCTTAGGACAGGGGGGTTTAGGTCAGCCCCAGCATTTT. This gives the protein CASSLGQGGLGQPQHF. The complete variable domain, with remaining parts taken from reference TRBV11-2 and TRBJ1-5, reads EAGVAQSPRYKIIEKRQSVAFWCNPISGHATLYWYQQILGQGPKLLIQFQNNGVVDDSQLPKDRFSAERLKGVDSTLKIQPAKLEDSAVYLCASSLGQGGLGQPQHFGDGTRLSIL.

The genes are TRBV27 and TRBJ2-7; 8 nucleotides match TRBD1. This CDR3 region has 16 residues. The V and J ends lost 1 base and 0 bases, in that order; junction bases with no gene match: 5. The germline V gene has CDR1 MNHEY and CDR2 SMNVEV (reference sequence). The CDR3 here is CASSLWGQVPSYEQYF. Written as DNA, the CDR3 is TGTGCCAGCAGTTTATGGGGACAGGTTCCCTCCTACGAGCAGTACTTC.

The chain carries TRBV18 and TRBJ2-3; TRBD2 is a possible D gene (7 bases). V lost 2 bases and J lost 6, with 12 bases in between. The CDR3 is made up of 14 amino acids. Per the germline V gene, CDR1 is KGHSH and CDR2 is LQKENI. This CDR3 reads CASSPGEGHDTQYF. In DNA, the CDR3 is TGTGCCAGCTCACCAGGGGAGGGACACGATACGCAGTATTTT. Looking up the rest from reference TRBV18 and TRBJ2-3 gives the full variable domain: NAGVMQNPRHLVRRRGQEARLRCSPMKGHSHVYWYRQLPEEGLKFMVYLQKENIIDESGMPKERFSAEFPKEGPSILRIQQVVRGDSAAYFCASSPGEGHDTQYFGPGTRLTVL.

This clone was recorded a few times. Written as DNA, the CDR3 is TGTGCCAGCAGCTTTAATCGGCGAGAGGGGGGGACTCGGGCCGAGCAGTACTTC. Protein product: CASSFNRREGGTRAEQYF. V is TRBV5-4 and J is TRBJ2-7; tentatively, D is TRBD2 (7 bases). CDR3 length: 18 residues. CDR1 SGHNT and CDR2 YYREEE come from the germline V gene (reference sequence). V lost 2 bases and J 6 bases, leaving 27 bases between the germline ends.

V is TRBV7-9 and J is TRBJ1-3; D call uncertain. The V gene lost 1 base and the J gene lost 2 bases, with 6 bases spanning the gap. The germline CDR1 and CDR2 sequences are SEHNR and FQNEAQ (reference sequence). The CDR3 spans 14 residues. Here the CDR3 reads CASSLDETGNTIYF. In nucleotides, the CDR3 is TGTGCCAGCAGCTTAGACGAGACTGGAAACACCATATATTTT.

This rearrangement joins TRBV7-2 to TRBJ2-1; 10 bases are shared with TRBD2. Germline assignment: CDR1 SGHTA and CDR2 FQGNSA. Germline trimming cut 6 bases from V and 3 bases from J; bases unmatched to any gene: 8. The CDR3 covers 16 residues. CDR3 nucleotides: TGTGCCAGCAGGGGGCCGGGACTAGCGAGCTACAATGAGCAGTTCTTC. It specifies CASRGPGLASYNEQFF.

CDR3 in DNA: TGTGCCAGCAGTTTATGCCTGACAGGGACGACCCTCTACGAGCAGTACTTC. This sequence encodes CASSLCLTGTTLYEQYF. The rearrangement links TRBV28 to TRBJ2-7, with TRBD1 identical over 7 bases. V dropped 0 bases and J dropped 3; count of bases not matched to a gene: 11. There are 17 residues in the CDR3. CDR1 is MDHEN and CDR2 is SYDVKM in the germline V gene.

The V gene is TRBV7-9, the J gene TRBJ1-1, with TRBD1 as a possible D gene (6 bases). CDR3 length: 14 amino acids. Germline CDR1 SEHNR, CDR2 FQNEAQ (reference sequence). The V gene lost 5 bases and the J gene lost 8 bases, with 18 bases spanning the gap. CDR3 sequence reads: CASSPDRTRGEAFF. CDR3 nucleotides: TGTGCCAGCAGCCCTGACAGGACAAGGGGCGAAGCTTTCTTT.

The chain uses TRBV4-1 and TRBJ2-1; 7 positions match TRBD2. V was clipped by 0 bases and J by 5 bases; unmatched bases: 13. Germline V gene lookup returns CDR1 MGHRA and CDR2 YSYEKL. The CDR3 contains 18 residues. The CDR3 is CASSQDRPRTSVNNEQFF. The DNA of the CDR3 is TGCGCCAGCAGCCAAGATCGCCCCCGGACTAGTGTGAACAATGAGCAGTTCTTC.

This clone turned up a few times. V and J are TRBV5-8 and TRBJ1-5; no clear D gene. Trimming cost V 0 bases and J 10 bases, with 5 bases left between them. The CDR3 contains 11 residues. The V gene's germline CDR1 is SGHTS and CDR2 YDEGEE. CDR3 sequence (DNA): TGTGCCAGCAGCTTGGACTCCCCCCAGCATTTT. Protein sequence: CASSLDSPQHF.

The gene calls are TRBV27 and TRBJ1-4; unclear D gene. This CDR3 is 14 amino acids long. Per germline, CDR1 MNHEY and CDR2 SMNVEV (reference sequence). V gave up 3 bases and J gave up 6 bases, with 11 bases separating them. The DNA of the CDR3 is TGTGCCAGCAGTTTGAGAGGGTTAGATGAAAAACTGTTTTTT. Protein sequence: CASSLRGLDEKLFF.

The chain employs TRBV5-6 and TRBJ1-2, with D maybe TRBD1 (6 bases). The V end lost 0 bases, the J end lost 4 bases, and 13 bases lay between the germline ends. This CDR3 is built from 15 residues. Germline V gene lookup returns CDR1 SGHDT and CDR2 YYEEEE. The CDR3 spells CASSLVVGGVYGYTF. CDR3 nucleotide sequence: TGTGCCAGCAGCTTGGTTGTAGGGGGTGTCTATGGCTACACCTTC.

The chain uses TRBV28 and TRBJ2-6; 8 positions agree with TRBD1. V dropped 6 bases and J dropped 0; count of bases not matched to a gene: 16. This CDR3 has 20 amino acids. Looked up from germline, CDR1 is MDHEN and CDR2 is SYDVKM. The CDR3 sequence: CASSTSGLQGESSGANVLTF. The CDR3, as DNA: TGTGCCAGCAGCACCTCGGGGCTACAGGGGGAGAGCTCTGGGGCCAACGTCCTGACTTTC.

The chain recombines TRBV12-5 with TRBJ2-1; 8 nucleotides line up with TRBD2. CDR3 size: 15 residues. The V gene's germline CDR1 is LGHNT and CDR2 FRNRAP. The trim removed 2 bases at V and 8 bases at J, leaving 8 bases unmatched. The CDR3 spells CASGLWERELYEQFF. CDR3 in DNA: TGTGCTAGTGGTTTGTGGGAGCGGGAGTTGTATGAGCAGTTCTTC.

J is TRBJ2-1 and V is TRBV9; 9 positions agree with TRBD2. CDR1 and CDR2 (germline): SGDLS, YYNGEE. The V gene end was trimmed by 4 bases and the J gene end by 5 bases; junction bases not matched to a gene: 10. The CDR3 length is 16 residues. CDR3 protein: CASSPRASGTNNEQFF. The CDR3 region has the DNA TGTGCCAGCAGCCCCCGGGCTAGCGGGACCAACAATGAGCAGTTCTTC. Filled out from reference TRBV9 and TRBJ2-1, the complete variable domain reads DSGVTQTPKHLITATGQRVTLRCSPRSGDLSVYWYQQSLDQGLQFLIQYYNGEERAKGNILERFSAQQFPDLHSELNLSSLELGDSALYFCASSPRASGTNNEQFFGPGTRLTVL.

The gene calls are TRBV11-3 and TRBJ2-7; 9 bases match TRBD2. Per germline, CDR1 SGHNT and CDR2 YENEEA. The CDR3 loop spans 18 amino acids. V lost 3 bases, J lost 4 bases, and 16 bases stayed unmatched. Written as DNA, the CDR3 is TGTGCCAGCAGCTTGGGCCGGAATGGCGGGAGGGCCGAGTACGAGCAGTACTTC. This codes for CASSLGRNGGRAEYEQYF.

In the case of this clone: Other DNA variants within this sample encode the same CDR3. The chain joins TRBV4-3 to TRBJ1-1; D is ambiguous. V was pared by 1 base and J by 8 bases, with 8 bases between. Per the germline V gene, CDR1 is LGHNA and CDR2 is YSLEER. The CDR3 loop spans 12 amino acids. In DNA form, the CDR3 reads TGCGCCAGCAGCCAAGGAACCGGGGAAGCTTTCTTT. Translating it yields CASSQGTGEAFF.

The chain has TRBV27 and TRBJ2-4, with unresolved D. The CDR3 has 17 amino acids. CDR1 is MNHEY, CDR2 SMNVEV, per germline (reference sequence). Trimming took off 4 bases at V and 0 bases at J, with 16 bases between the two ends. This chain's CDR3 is CASSSLKEARAKNIQYF. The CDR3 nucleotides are TGTGCCAGCAGTTCCCTCAAAGAGGCCAGAGCCAAAAACATTCAGTACTTC.